The 3 T cell receptor beta chains reported below all come from one sample, sequenced in a study of blood T cell repertoires in COVID-19. Clones were read by immunoSEQ multiplex PCR, and TCRdb kept only the in-frame ones, dropping some. The repertoire has tens of thousands of clones, roughly three quarters of them found once; the top ten carry 11% to 15%. The sample comprised peripheral blood. The source of these receptors is a man in his 60s with COVID-19, enrolled during active disease.

The chain is built from TRBV2 and TRBJ1-4, with a possible D match to TRBD1 (6 bases). In germline, CDR1 is SNHLY, CDR2 FYNNEI. This CDR3 is 15 amino acids long. The V end lost 6 bases, the J end lost 8 bases, and 19 bases lay between the germline ends. This CDR3 is CASSRSRLTGEKLFF. The DNA for the CDR3 is TGTGCCAGCAGCCGAAGCCGTCTGACAGGCGAAAAACTGTTTTTT.

J is TRBJ1-4 and V is TRBV30; 7 bases match TRBD1. Germline values: CDR1 GTSNPN, CDR2 SVGIG (reference sequence). The CDR3 extends over 13 amino acids. With V trimmed by 2 bases and J by 8 bases, 5 bases remained unmatched. The CDR3 is CAWSKQGREKLFF. The CDR3 region has the DNA TGTGCCTGGAGTAAACAGGGGCGGGAAAAACTGTTTTTT.

V usage is TRBV12-3 or TRBV12-4 and J usage is TRBJ1-1, with D hard to call. The CDR3 spans 12 residues. The germline V and J ends were trimmed by 5 bases and 3 bases, with 7 bases remaining between them. DNA of the CDR3: TGTGCCAGCAGTAGACAATACACTGAAGCTTTCTTT. This sequence encodes CASSRQYTEAFF.